Below are 19 T cell receptor beta chains sequenced from a single sample in a study of blood T cells in healthy people across ages. Primers used in a second PCR of roughly 6 to 12 cycles were a sample-barcoded 5' primer and a J-beta primer mix. TCRdb processed the 5' RACE reads anew with MiXCR; each CDR3 protein has one entry. The sample has about 930,000 distinct CDR3 sequences, 25% to 35% seen once. In addition, the sample was reused for a study of T cells of mothers and their children.

Sequencing was done on a sample of blood. These receptors were collected from a middle-aged woman in good health.

The genes are TRBV3-1 and TRBJ2-5, with 7 bases fitting TRBD1. Unmatched junction bases numbered 8, after V lost 0 bases and J lost 4 bases. Germline CDR1 and CDR2: LGHDT and YNNKEL (reference sequence). The CDR3 loop spans 16 amino acids. The CDR3 DNA is TGTGCCAGCAGCCAAGATGGTGGACAGGCGGGAGAGACCCAGTACTTC. Translated: CASSQDGGQAGETQYF.

The gene calls are TRBV11-1 and TRBJ2-5; D is perhaps TRBD1 (5 bases). The CDR3 runs to 14 residues. Trimming cost V 5 bases and J 1 base, with 11 bases left between them. CDR1 is SGHAT, CDR2 FQDESV, per germline (reference sequence). The CDR3 region is CASSPRQPQETQYF. The CDR3 DNA reads TGTGCCAGCAGCCCGCGACAGCCCCAAGAGACCCAGTACTTC.

The rearrangement links TRBV25-1 to TRBJ1-1, with D unresolved. Germline assignment: CDR1 MGHDK and CDR2 SYGVNS. Deletions cut 2 bases from V and 4 bases from J, with 8 bases between. The length of the CDR3 is 13 residues. The CDR3 region has the DNA TGTGCCAGCAGTGAAGGGGAAGGCACTGAAGCTTTCTTT. Amino acid sequence: CASSEGEGTEAFF. Full variable domain (remainder filled in from reference TRBV25-1 and TRBJ1-1): EADIYQTPRYLVIGTGKKITLECSQTMGHDKMYWYQQDPGMELHLIHYSYGVNSTEKGDLSSESTVSRIRTEHFPLTLESARPSHTSQYLCASSEGEGTEAFFGQGTRLTVV.

Worth noting for this clonotype: Relative to the germline gene, one junction end is altered; a read error may explain this. V usage is TRBV20-1 and J usage is TRBJ2-1, with D tentatively TRBD2 (6 bases). This CDR3 region has 14 residues. CDR1 and CDR2 (germline): DFQATT, SNEGSKA (reference sequence). CDR3 region: CSARDTGVYNERFF. The CDR3 nucleotides read TGCAGTGCTAGAGATACGGGGGTTTACAATGAGCGGTTCTTC.

This clonotype came up many times. The chain has TRBV6-2 or TRBV6-3 and TRBJ1-2, with 7 bases fitting TRBD1. The V and J ends lost 7 bases and 6 bases, in that order; junction bases with no gene match: 5. The CDR3 length is 12 residues. Germline loops: CDR1 MNHEY, CDR2 SVGEGT. The CDR3 is CASNDRVHGYTF. The CDR3 bases are TGTGCCAGCAACGACAGGGTTCATGGCTACACCTTC.

V usage is TRBV9 and J usage is TRBJ2-5, with TRBD1 as a possible D gene (5 bases). The V gene lost 5 bases and the J gene lost 3 bases, with 20 bases spanning the gap. There are 16 residues in the CDR3. CDR1 is SGDLS and CDR2 is YYNGEE in the germline V gene. The CDR3 DNA reads TGTGCCAGCAGGGGGCTAGGTCCCTCCATGGAAGAGACCCAGTACTTC. It specifies CASRGLGPSMEETQYF.

The genes are TRBV2 and TRBJ2-7; 7 bases match TRBD2. The CDR3 has 15 amino acids. CDR1 and CDR2 from the germline V gene are SNHLY and FYNNEI. V was clipped by 2 bases and J by 0 bases; unmatched bases: 4. The CDR3 region is CASSESAGDSYEQYF. DNA for the CDR3: TGTGCCAGCAGTGAATCGGCGGGGGACTCCTACGAGCAGTACTTC.

A few counts support this clonotype. The V call is TRBV30, the J call TRBJ1-4; D is uncertain. The germline gives CDR1 GTSNPN, CDR2 SVGIG (reference sequence). The CDR3 length is 14 residues. Trimming left V 1 base short and J 0 bases short, with 6 bases between. CDR3: CAWSGAATNEKLFF. The CDR3 bases are TGTGCCTGGAGTGGGGCTGCAACTAATGAAAAACTGTTTTTT. The full variable domain, its missing parts supplied by reference TRBV30 and TRBJ1-4, is SQTIHQWPATLVQPVGSPLSLECTVEGTSNPNLYWYRQAAGRGLQLLFYSVGIGQISSEVPQNLSASRPQDRQFILSSKKLLLSDSGFYLCAWSGAATNEKLFFGSGTQLSVL.

There are a few counts of this clonotype. This chain links TRBV5-5 with TRBJ2-7; D unresolved. The CDR3 contains 15 residues. Between the trimmed V and J ends, which lost 3 bases and 2 bases, there was a span of 15 bases. Looked up from germline, CDR1 is SGHKS and CDR2 is YYEKEE (reference sequence). CDR3 sequence (DNA): TGTGCCAGCAGCTCGGTCAGGACGGCAACCTACGAGCAGTACTTC. Its protein product is CASSSVRTATYEQYF.

A remark on this clonotype: A junction end diverges from the germline sequence, so it may reflect a read error. The gene calls are TRBV5-1 and TRBJ2-1, with a tentative D call TRBD2 (7 bases). CDR1 SGHRS and CDR2 YFSETQ come from the germline V gene. The CDR3 extends over 17 amino acids. The CDR3 spells CASSSGHGGGLVNGQFF. The CDR3 DNA is TGCGCCAGCAGCTCGGGACATGGCGGGGGTCTGGTCAATGGGCAGTTCTTC. Together with reference TRBV5-1 and TRBJ2-1, the CDR3 gives the full variable domain: KAGVTQTPRYLIKTRGQQVTLSCSPISGHRSVSWYQQTPGQGLQFLFEYFSETQRNKGNFPGRFSGRQFSNSRSEMNVSTLELGDSALYLCASSSGHGGGLVNGQFFGPGTRLTVL.

Many counts were recorded for this clonotype. This chain links TRBV7-2 with TRBJ1-1; D gene unclear. CDR3 size: 14 residues. Germline CDR1 reads SGHTA; CDR2 reads FQGNSA. Trimming took off 1 base at V and 5 bases at J, with 11 bases between the two ends. Here the CDR3 reads CASSLVHRNTEAFF. Written as DNA, the CDR3 is TGTGCCAGCAGCTTAGTTCATCGGAATACTGAAGCTTTCTTT.

This clonotype was observed a handful of times. This chain links TRBV5-1 with TRBJ1-6; no definite D call. This CDR3 has 13 residues. Germline CDR1 reads SGHRS; CDR2 reads YFSETQ. Trimming took 3 bases from V and 14 from J, leaving 15 bases between them. The CDR3 loop reads CASSSLDGVALHF. CDR3 DNA sequence: TGCGCCAGCAGCTCCCTGGACGGGGTGGCCCTCCACTTT. The entire variable domain, with the rest obtained from reference TRBV5-1 and TRBJ1-6, is as follows: KAGVTQTPRYLIKTRGQQVTLSCSPISGHRSVSWYQQTPGQGLQFLFEYFSETQRNKGNFPGRFSGRQFSNSRSEMNVSTLELGDSALYLCASSSLDGVALHFGNGTRLTVT.

This clonotype was observed at least ten times. The genes are TRBV27 and TRBJ2-6; no clear D gene. There are 15 residues in the CDR3. CDR1 and CDR2 (germline): MNHEY, SMNVEV (reference sequence). V dropped 5 bases and J dropped 0 bases, with 8 bases sitting between them. The CDR3 DNA sequence: TGTGCCAGCAGTGTGAGCATCTCTGGGGCCAACGTCCTGACTTTC. Its protein is CASSVSISGANVLTF.

In its sample, this clonotype was seen many times. V gene TRBV5-1 combines with J gene TRBJ2-1, with D perhaps matching TRBD2 (6 bases). CDR1 SGHRS and CDR2 YFSETQ come from the germline V gene. The CDR3 consists of 15 residues. V was pared by 2 bases and J by 5 bases, with 14 bases between. The CDR3 sequence is CASSLWGERDNEQFF. The CDR3 DNA reads as TGCGCCAGCAGCTTATGGGGGGAGAGAGACAATGAGCAGTTCTTC.

The V gene is TRBV5-1, the J gene TRBJ2-1, with 8 bases identical to TRBD1. TRBJ2-7 matches the DNA end more closely, so the J call is doubtful. There are 18 residues in the CDR3. The germline V gene has CDR1 SGHRS and CDR2 YFSETQ. Here the CDR3 DNA reads TGCGCCAGCAGTTCACACGGACAGGGTAATAGCTCTTACAATGAGCAGTACTTC. It is translated as CASSSHGQGNSSYNEQYF.

The J gene is TRBJ2-3, the V gene TRBV4-3; D may be TRBD1 (6 bases). The germline V and J ends were trimmed by 6 bases and 5 bases, with 18 bases remaining between them. Germline V gene lookup returns CDR1 LGHNA and CDR2 YSLEER. The CDR3 consists of 15 residues. CDR3 bases: TGCGCCAGCAGTTATGGCGGACAGTCGGGAGATACGCAGTATTTT. Protein sequence: CASSYGGQSGDTQYF.

This clonotype was seen more than once but under ten times. The gene calls are TRBV20-1 and TRBJ2-1; no definite D call. Germline assignment: CDR1 DFQATT and CDR2 SNEGSKA (reference sequence). This CDR3 comprises 9 residues. V was trimmed by 0 bases and J by 9 bases, leaving 0 bases between them. CDR3 loop: CSARDEQFF. CDR3 nucleotides: TGCAGTGCTAGAGATGAGCAGTTCTTC.

The chain combines TRBV6-5 with TRBJ2-3; 9 nucleotides align to TRBD2. The CDR3 length is 16 residues. Germline CDR1 is MNHEY and CDR2 is SVGAGI. The J segment lost 1 base and the V segment lost 6 bases, leaving 8 bases of the junction unmatched. CDR3 residues: CASSTRPSGGTDTQYF. The CDR3 DNA is TGTGCCAGCAGCACCCGGCCTAGCGGGGGCACAGATACGCAGTATTTT.

This chain links TRBV7-9 with TRBJ1-4; 8 bases line up with TRBD1. This CDR3 is built from 14 residues. J lost 7 bases, V lost 5 bases, and 6 bases had no gene match. The germline V gene has CDR1 SEHNR and CDR2 FQNEAQ (reference sequence). The CDR3 loop reads CASSVGTGGEKLFF. The CDR3 nucleotides are TGTGCCAGCAGCGTGGGAACAGGGGGTGAAAAACTGTTTTTT.